This T cell receptor (beta chain) was sequenced during a study of cytomegalovirus exposure and HLA in healthy donors. 60 Vbeta and 13 Jbeta primers were used in PCR. The repertoire was sequenced with immunoSEQ multiplex PCR; TCRdb's copy has only in-frame clones and lacks some. The repertoire holds around 130,000 clones, with roughly 84% as singletons. The germline V and J ends were trimmed by 0 bases and 5 bases, with 13 bases remaining between them. Germline V CDR1 and CDR2: MNHEY, SVGAGI. The length of the CDR3 is 15 residues. This clone was seen more than once but under ten times. The chain employs TRBV6-5 and TRBJ2-5; TRBD2 might be the D (6 bases). This clonotype was obtained from a woman aged 18-29 years in good health and CMV-seropositive. The specimen sequenced was PBMCs. The CDR3 coding sequence is TGTGCCAGCAGTTACTCGAAGGGACTGGAGGAGACCCAGTACTTC. It translates to CASSYSKGLEETQYF.